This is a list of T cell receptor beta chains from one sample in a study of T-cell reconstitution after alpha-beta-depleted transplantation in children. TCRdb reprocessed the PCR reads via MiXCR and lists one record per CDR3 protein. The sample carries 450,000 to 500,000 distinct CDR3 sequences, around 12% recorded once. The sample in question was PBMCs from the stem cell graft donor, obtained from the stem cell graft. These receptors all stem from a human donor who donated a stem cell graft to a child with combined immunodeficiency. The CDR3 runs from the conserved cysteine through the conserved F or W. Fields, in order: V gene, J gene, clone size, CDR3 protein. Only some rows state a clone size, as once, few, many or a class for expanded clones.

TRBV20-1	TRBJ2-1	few	CSARDELAGRYEQFF
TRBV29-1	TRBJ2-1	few	CSVRWDSEGEQFF
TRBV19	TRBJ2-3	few	CASSIRQGAVSDTQYF
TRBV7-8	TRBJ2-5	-	CASSQGQGLAETQYF
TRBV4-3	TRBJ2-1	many	CASSQAIGGNEQFF
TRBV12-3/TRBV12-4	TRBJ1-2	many	CASSFWDREVSRYGYTF
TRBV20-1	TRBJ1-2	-	CSATAGGHYGYTF
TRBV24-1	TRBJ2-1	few	CATSDFSRAGGEQFF
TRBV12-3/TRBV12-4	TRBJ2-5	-	CASSRGASGGTQYF
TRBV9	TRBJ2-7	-	CASSVGDDSYEQYF
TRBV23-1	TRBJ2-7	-	CASTLQPGQGVLEQYF
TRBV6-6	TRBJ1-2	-	CASSPHRKSGYTF
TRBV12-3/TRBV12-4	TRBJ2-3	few	CAAAQAPGADTQYF
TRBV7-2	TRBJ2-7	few	CASSFTPSREQYF
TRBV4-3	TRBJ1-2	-	CASKRVLDSIYGYTF
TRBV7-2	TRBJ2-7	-	CASSLSQSNEQYF
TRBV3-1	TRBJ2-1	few	CASTIRGSNPFF
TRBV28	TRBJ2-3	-	CASSTRDRGSNTQYF
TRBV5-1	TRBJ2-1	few	CASSLIAGETYNEQFF
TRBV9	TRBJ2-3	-	CASSVASGRNTQYF
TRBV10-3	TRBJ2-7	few	CAISESQGATYEQYF
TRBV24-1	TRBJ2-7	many	CATSVGGTGENEQYF
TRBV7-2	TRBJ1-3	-	CASSLRTGPGNTIYF
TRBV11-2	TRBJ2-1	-	CASSHSGTYNEQFF
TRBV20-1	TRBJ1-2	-	CSALADKLGYTF
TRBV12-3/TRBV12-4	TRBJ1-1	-	CASSFGGARNTEAFF
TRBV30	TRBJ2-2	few	CAWSVSPLATGELFF
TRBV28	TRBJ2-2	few	CASSFAGAGRVGAGELFF
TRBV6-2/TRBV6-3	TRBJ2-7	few	CASTRQSSYEQYF
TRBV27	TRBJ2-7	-	CASTRGREQYF
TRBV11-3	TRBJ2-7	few	CASSSFSTQGTHEQYF
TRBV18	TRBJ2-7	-	CASSPRAGEISYEQYF
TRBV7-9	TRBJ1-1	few	CASSLAPGQGRTEAFF
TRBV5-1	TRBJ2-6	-	CASSKEGGDGANVLTF
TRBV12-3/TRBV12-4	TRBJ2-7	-	CASGTPTYEQYF
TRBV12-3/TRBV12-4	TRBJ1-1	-	CASSWSHRNTEAFF
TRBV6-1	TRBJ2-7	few	CASSAPGQGIYEQYF
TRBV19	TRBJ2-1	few	CASSPSEAPWGDEQFF
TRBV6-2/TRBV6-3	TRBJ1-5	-	CASNGHGGNQPQHF
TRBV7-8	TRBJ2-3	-	CASSLAGKVTDTQYF
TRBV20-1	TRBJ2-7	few	CSARLGTEQYF
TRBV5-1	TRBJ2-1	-	CASSLDGGAAYNNEQFF
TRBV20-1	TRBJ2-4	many	CSARSQGIDIQYF
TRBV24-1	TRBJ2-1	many	CATGDAANEQFF
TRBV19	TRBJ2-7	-	CASSGTGAAYEQYF
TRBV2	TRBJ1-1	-	CASSENRVTEAFF
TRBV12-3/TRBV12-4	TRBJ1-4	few	CASIDDRASNEKLFF
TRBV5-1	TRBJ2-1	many	CASSFDRDYNEQFF
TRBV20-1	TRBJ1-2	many	CSANDLEAYGYTF
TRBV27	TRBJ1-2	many	CASSLPGHGYTF
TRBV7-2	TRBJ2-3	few	CASSLALISPPLQDTQYF
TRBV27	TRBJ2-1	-	CASSLSIGGYNEQFF
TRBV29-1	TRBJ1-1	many	CSAHRTGGHTEAFF
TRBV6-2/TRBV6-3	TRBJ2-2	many	CASSWTDTGELFF
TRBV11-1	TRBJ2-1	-	CASSLMGGQGYNEQFF
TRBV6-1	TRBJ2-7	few	CASSESGSFAYEQYF
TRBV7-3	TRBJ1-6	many	CASSLTGNRSPLHF
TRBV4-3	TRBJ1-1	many	CASSQIATGPSEAFF
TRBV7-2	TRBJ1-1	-	CASRPGTMNTEAFF